Listed here is a single T cell receptor beta chain. This sample was taken from a study of blood T cell repertoires in COVID-19. Overall study context: The study drew acute and convalescent COVID-19 samples from the United States, Italy and Spain. From T cells, B-cell-depleted T cells, or PBMCs came the material, which was cDNA or gDNA.

Methods used by the authors: Nucleated cell counts were estimated from reference gene primer amplification. The method was immunoSEQ multiplex PCR; TCRdb's version includes in-frame clones alone and lacks a portion of them. The DNA was the basis for D and trimming; V, J and clone size are from that table. The repertoire holds 45,000 to 65,000 clones, with roughly 84% as singletons. This CDR3 is built from 15 residues. The germline V and J ends were trimmed by 4 bases and 4 bases, with 15 bases remaining between them. Looked up from germline, CDR1 is LNHDA and CDR2 is SQIVND (reference sequence). The sequence was obtained from an elderly man in a cohort sampled during active COVID-19. The sequenced sample consisted of peripheral blood. The V and J genes are TRBV19 and TRBJ2-3; a possible D gene is TRBD2 (6 bases). This CDR3 is CASSTGTSSPDTQYF. In DNA form, the CDR3 reads TGTGCCAGTAGTACCGGGACTTCGTCCCCAGATACGCAGTATTTT.